Below are 14 T cell receptor beta chains sequenced from a single sample in a study of T cell clonotyping in hematopoietic cell transplantation. The time point: recipient sample about 28 days before transplant, after cytoreduction. The method was immunoSEQ multiplex PCR; TCRdb's version includes in-frame clones alone and lacks a portion of them. The data contain around 7,300 clones, around 88% of them singletons. The material sequenced was peripheral blood mononuclear cells, taken before stem cell transplant. These receptors all stem from a man between 25 and 39 years old with acute myeloid leukemia. Some clones in this sample may be carry-over from other donors' samples.

The chain has TRBV6-4 and TRBJ1-4, with 7 bases lining up with TRBD1. Trimming took 3 bases from V and 7 from J; bases not matched to a gene: 8. Germline-derived CDR1 and CDR2 are MRHNA and SNTAGT. The CDR3 is 15 residues long. CDR3 protein: CASSEGEGAVEKLFF. CDR3 DNA sequence: TGTGCCAGCAGTGAAGGAGAGGGGGCGGTTGAAAAACTGTTTTTT.

This clone appeared a single time. The V and J genes are TRBV25-1 and TRBJ2-7; 10 bases are a match to TRBD2. Trimming removed 7 bases from V and 9 bases from J; junction bases left unmatched: 21. Germline V gene data show CDR1 as MGHDK and CDR2 as SYGVNS. The CDR3 is 17 residues long. CDR3 DNA: TGTGCCAGCAACCACTCTAGGACTAGCGGTCTATCGGCAAGGCAGTACTTC. It translates to CASNHSRTSGLSARQYF.

J is TRBJ2-5 and V is TRBV2, with a possible D match to TRBD2 (6 bases). CDR1 and CDR2 (germline): SNHLY, FYNNEI. Deletions cut 4 bases from V and 1 base from J, with 16 bases between. This CDR3 spans 16 amino acids. CDR3 coding DNA: TGTGCCAGCAGTGCGCTTAGGGGAGGACTCCAAGAGACCCAGTACTTC. It encodes CASSALRGGLQETQYF.

The chain joins TRBV30 to TRBJ2-5, with D hard to call. TRBJ2-7 explains the end of the DNA better; the J call may be wrong. The germline CDR1 and CDR2 sequences are GTSNPN and SVGIG (reference sequence). This CDR3 comprises 13 residues. CDR3 nucleotides: TGTGCCTGGAGTGTAGTATTTCGGAACGAGCAGTACTTC. Protein sequence: CAWSVVFRNEQYF.

The gene calls are TRBV4-1 and TRBJ2-7, with TRBD2 identical over 12 bases. The CDR3 totals 16 residues. V shed 0 bases, J shed 4 bases, and the junction held 4 bases outside the gene matches. Germline V gene sequence: CDR1 MGHRA, CDR2 YSYEKL. This CDR3 is CASSQDILAGGYEQYF. The CDR3 DNA follows: TGCGCCAGCAGCCAAGACATACTAGCGGGGGGTTACGAGCAGTACTTC.

The V gene is TRBV28, the J gene TRBJ2-7; D unresolved. The CDR3 has 13 amino acids. Germline CDR1 and CDR2: MDHEN and SYDVKM. With 3 bases removed from V and 3 bases from J, the gap between germline ends came to 9 bases. Here the CDR3 reads CASSFGLDYEQYF. CDR3 nucleotide sequence: TGTGCCAGCAGTTTCGGATTGGACTACGAGCAGTACTTC.

In its sample, this clone was seen once. This sequence joins TRBV19 and TRBJ2-7; 10 bases align to TRBD2. The trim removed 4 bases at V and 3 bases at J, leaving 3 bases unmatched. The CDR3 spans 14 residues. Germline CDR1 reads LNHDA; CDR2 reads SQIVND (reference sequence). The CDR3 reads CASSTKREGYEQYF. The DNA of the CDR3 is TGTGCCAGTAGTACCAAGCGGGAGGGCTACGAGCAGTACTTC.

The rearrangement joins TRBV4-1 to TRBJ1-1; D gene uncertain. The germline gives CDR1 MGHRA, CDR2 YSYEKL. The CDR3 sequence is 14 residues long. V gave up 1 base and J gave up 0 bases, with 6 bases separating them. The CDR3 is CASSQGRMNTEAFF. CDR3 bases: TGCGCCAGCAGCCAAGGGCGGATGAACACTGAAGCTTTCTTT.

The V call is TRBV30, the J call TRBJ2-1; possible D gene TRBD2, 6 bases. V was shortened by 3 bases and J by 7 bases, with 16 bases between the two germline ends. The CDR3 loop spans 14 amino acids. Germline assignment: CDR1 GTSNPN and CDR2 SVGIG (reference sequence). For the CDR3, the DNA is TGTGCCTGGAGCCCCGCCTGGGGGGAAAATGAGCAGTTCTTC. Translation: CAWSPAWGENEQFF.

The J gene is TRBJ2-7, the V gene TRBV9; possibly TRBD2 for D (5 bases). The CDR3 spans 14 residues. The germline gives CDR1 SGDLS, CDR2 YYNGEE. With 3 bases removed from V and 1 base from J, the gap between germline ends came to 11 bases. The CDR3 DNA reads as TGTGCCAGCAGCGCCTTTCCGGGATCCTACGAGCAGTACTTC. Its translation is CASSAFPGSYEQYF.

This chain links TRBV28 with TRBJ1-3, with D possibly being TRBD1 (6 bases). From germline, CDR1 is MDHEN and CDR2 SYDVKM. Trimming left V 7 bases short and J 1 base short, with 11 bases between. The length of the CDR3 is 14 residues. The CDR3 loop reads CASTLGGSGNTIYF. The CDR3 nucleotides read TGTGCCAGCACCCTAGGGGGGTCTGGAAACACCATATATTTT.

The genes are TRBV5-6 and TRBJ2-7, with D perhaps assigned TRBD1 or TRBD2 (5 bases each). With 0 bases removed from V and 0 bases from J, the gap between germline ends came to 13 bases. CDR1 and CDR2 from the germline V gene are SGHDT and YYEEEE. The CDR3 runs 16 residues. CDR3 protein: CASSLAGTKSSYEQYF. As DNA, the CDR3 is TGTGCCAGCAGCTTGGCCGGGACGAAGAGCTCCTACGAGCAGTACTTC.

This clone showed up just once. The chain is built from TRBV28 and TRBJ1-3, with D maybe TRBD1 (5 bases). The CDR3 contains 15 residues. CDR1 and CDR2 (germline): MDHEN, SYDVKM. V dropped 3 bases and J dropped 2 bases, with 11 bases sitting between them. The CDR3, as DNA: TGTGCCAGCAGTTTGGTCGGGGGGACTGGAAACACCATATATTTT. This gives the protein CASSLVGGTGNTIYF.

The CDR3 is CASAGWVDTQYF. The CDR3 DNA is TGTGCCAGCGCAGGGTGGGTAGATACGCAGTATTTT. The chain couples TRBV25-1 to TRBJ2-3; a weak D match, TRBD1 (5 bases). V was trimmed by 8 bases and J by 5 bases, leaving 11 bases between them. Looked up from germline, CDR1 is MGHDK and CDR2 is SYGVNS. There are 12 residues in the CDR3.